Given below is one T cell receptor beta chain in context. Its antigen is unknown. CDR1 and CDR2 (germline): MNHNY, SVGAGI (reference sequence). Deletions cut 4 bases from V and 2 bases from J, with 8 bases between. The CDR3 loop spans 13 amino acids. Treatment described: oral pan-JAK inhibitor, 5-10 mg twice daily. The sample is drawn from a study of CD8+ T cells in alopecia areata. About the study: Percent affected scalp area, the SALT score, rated treated patients' severity. Study results and limitations: Tofacitinib significantly lowered scalp clonality and expanded CD8+ clones among the top 100.

Extracted RNA was reverse transcribed, and the resulting cDNA served as sequencing template. The repertoire was sequenced with immunoSEQ multiplex PCR; TCRdb's copy has only in-frame clones and lacks some. Among hundreds of thousands of clones, over 60% were seen once, and the ten largest hold 0.95% to 1.5%. The chain couples TRBV6-6 to TRBJ1-2; D is ambiguous. This clonotype was obtained from a human donor with alopecia areata. Material: CD4+ T cells sorted from blood, obtained at approximately week 42, from a patient treated with tofacitinib. The CDR3 bases are TGTGCCAGCAGTTTAAGAGAAAACTATGGCTACACCTTC. It translates to CASSLRENYGYTF.